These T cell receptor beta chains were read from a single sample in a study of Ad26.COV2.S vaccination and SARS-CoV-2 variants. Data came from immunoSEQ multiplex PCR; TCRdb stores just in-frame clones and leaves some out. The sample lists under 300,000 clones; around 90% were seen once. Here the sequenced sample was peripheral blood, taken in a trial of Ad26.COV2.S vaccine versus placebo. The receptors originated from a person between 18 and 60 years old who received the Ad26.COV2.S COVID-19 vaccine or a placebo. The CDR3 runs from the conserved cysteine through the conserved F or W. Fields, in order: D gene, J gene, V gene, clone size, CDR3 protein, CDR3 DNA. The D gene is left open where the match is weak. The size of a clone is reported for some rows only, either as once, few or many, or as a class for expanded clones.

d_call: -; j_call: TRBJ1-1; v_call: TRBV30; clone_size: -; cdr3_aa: CASHGVRNTEAFF; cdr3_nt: TGTGCCAGCCACGGGGTGAGGAACACTGAAGCTTTCTTT
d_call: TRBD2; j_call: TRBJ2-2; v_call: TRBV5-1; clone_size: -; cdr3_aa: CASSSSSGSRLFATGELFF; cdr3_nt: TGCGCCAGCAGCTCATCTAGCGGGAGTCGGTTGTTCGCGACCGGGGAGCTGTTTTTT
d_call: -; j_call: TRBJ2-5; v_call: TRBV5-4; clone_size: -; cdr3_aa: CASSLQLEETQYF; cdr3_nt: TGTGCCAGCAGCCTCCAACTAGAAGAGACCCAGTACTTC
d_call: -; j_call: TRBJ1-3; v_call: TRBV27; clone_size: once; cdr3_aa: CASSLSWGREGNTIYF; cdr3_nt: TGTGCCAGCAGTTTATCTTGGGGGCGCGAGGGAAACACCATATATTTT
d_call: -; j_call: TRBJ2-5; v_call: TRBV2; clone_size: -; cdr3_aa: CANGGRPETQYF; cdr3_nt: TGTGCCAACGGGGGCCGACCGGAGACCCAGTACTTC
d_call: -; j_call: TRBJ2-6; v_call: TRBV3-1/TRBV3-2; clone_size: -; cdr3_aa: CASSQDRTPGANVLTF; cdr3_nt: TGTGCCAGCAGCCAAGACAGGACCCCTGGGGCCAACGTCCTGACTTTC
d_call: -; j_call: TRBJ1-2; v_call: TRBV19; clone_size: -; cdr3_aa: CASKSHTVYGYTF; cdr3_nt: TGTGCCAGTAAAAGCCACACGGTCTATGGCTACACCTTC
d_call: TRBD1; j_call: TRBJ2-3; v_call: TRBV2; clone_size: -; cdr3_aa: CASSAGQGVGTDTQYF; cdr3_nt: TGTGCCAGCAGTGCAGGACAGGGAGTAGGCACAGATACGCAGTATTTT
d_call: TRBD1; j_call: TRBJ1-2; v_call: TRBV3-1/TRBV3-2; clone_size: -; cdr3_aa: CASSQKGTGGRGYTF; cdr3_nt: TGTGCCAGCAGCCAAAAAGGGACAGGGGGCAGGGGCTACACCTTC
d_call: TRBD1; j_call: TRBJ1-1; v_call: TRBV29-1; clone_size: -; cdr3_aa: CSVRQGNTEAFF; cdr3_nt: TGCAGCGTACGACAGGGGAACACTGAAGCTTTCTTT
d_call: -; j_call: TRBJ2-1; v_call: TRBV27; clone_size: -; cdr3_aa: CASSLSSYPLVSPEEQFF; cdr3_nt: TGTGCCAGCAGTTTATCTTCTTACCCCTTAGTCTCCCCGGAAGAGCAGTTCTTC
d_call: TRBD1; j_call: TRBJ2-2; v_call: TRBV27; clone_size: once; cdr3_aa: CASGHNLGQGTGELFF; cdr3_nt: TGTGCCAGCGGCCATAACCTCGGACAGGGGACCGGGGAGCTGTTTTTT
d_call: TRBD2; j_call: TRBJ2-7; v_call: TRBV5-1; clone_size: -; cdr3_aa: CASSLVAGSYEQYF; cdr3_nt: TGCGCCAGCAGCTTGGTAGCGGGGTCCTACGAGCAGTACTTC
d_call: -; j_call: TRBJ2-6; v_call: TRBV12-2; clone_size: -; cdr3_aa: CASRLARPTGTGGVAGANVLTF; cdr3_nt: TGTGCAAGTCGCTTAGCGCGGCCCACCGGGACAGGGGGTGTTGCTGGGGCCAACGTCCTGACTTTC
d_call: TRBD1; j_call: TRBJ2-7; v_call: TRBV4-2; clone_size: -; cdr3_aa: CASSQGQGANYEQYF; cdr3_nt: TGTGCCAGCAGCCAGGGACAGGGGGCTAACTACGAGCAGTACTTC
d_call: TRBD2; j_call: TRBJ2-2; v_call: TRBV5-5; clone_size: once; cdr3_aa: CASSLRLAVNTGELFF; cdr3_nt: TGTGCCAGCAGCTTAAGGCTAGCGGTAAACACCGGGGAGCTGTTTTTT
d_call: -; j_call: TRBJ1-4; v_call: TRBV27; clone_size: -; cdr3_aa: CASSPKGVGEKLFF; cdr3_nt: TGTGCCAGCAGCCCTAAGGGAGTCGGGGAAAAACTGTTTTTT
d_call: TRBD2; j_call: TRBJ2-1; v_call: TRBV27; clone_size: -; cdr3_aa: CASRTALAGPGNEQFF; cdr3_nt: TGTGCCAGCAGGACTGCACTAGCGGGGCCGGGGAATGAGCAGTTCTTC
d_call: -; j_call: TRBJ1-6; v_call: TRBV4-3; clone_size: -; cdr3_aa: CASSRSSGGGSYNSPLHF; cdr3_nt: TGCGCCAGCAGCCGGAGCAGCGGGGGAGGGTCCTATAATTCACCCCTCCACTTT
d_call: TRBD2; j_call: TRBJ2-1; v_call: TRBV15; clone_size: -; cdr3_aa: CATSRASGRPSLLEQFF; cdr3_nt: TGTGCCACCAGCAGAGCGAGCGGGAGGCCCTCCCTGTTGGAGCAGTTCTTC
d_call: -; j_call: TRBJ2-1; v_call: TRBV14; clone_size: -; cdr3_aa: CASSQSELRWFF; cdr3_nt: TGTGCCAGCAGCCAAAGCGAACTGAGATGGTTCTTC
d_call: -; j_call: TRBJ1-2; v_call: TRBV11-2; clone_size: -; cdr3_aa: CASSFSSPEAGYTF; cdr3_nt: TGTGCCAGCAGCTTTAGCTCTCCGGAGGCTGGCTACACCTTC
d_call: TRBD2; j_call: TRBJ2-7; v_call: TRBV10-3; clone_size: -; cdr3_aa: CAISESRASGGTRYEQYF; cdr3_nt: TGTGCCATCAGTGAGTCTAGGGCTAGCGGGGGAACTAGGTACGAGCAGTACTTC
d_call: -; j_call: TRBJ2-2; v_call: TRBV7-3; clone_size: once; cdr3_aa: CASSLIGGNTGELFF; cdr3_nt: TGTGCCAGCAGCTTAATTGGGGGAAACACCGGGGAGCTGTTTTTT
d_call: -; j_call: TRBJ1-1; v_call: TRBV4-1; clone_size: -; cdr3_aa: CASSQAGVGNTEAFF; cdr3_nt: TGCGCCAGCAGCCAGGCTGGGGTCGGGAACACTGAAGCTTTCTTT
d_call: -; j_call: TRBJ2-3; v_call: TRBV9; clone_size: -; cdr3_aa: CASSLVGGDTDTQYF; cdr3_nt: TGTGCCAGCAGCCTTGTAGGGGGGGACACAGATACGCAGTATTTT
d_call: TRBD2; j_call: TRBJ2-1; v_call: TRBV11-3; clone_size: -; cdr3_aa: CASSLRLGLAGRNEQFF; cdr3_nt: TGTGCCAGCAGCTTACGGTTGGGGCTAGCGGGGCGAAATGAGCAGTTCTTC
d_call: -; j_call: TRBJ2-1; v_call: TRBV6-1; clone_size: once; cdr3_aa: CPSSEYTRPVGNEQFF; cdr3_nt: TGTCCCAGCAGTGAATATACACGACCGGTAGGCAATGAGCAGTTCTTC
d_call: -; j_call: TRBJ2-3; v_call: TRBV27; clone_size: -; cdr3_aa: CASRTDRSRTDTQYF; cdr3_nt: TGTGCCAGCAGGACCGACAGGTCTCGCACAGATACGCAGTATTTT
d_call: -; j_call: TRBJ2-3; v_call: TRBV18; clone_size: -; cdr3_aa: CASSPSRSWGFTDTQYF; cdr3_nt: TGTGCCAGCTCACCTAGCCGAAGTTGGGGGTTCACAGATACGCAGTATTTT
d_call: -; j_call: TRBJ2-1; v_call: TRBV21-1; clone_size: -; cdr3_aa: CASSKVQLEQGDSYNEQFF; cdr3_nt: TGTGCCAGCAGCAAAGTTCAGTTGGAACAGGGGGATTCCTACAATGAGCAGTTCTTC
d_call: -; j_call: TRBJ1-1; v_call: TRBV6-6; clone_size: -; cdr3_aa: CASSYRTNTEAFF; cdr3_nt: TGTGCCAGCAGTTATAGGACAAACACTGAAGCTTTCTTT
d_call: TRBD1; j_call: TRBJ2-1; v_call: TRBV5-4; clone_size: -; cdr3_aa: CASSLLRQGAVYNEQFF; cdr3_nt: TGTGCCAGCAGCTTGCTCCGACAGGGGGCAGTCTACAATGAGCAGTTCTTC
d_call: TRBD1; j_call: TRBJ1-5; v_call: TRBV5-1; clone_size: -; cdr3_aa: CASSFQDRGTSGSNQPQHF; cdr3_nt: TGCGCCAGCAGCTTCCAGGACAGGGGAACCTCGGGGAGCAATCAGCCCCAGCATTTT
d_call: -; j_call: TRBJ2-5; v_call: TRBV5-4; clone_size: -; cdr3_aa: CASSFSQETQYF; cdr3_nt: TGTGCCAGCAGCTTCTCCCAAGAGACCCAGTACTTC
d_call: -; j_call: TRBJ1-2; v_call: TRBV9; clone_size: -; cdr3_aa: CASSAPGDYGYTF; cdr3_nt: TGTGCCAGCAGCGCCCCAGGCGACTATGGCTACACCTTC
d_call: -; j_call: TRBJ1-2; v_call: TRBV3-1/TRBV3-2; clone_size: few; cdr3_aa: CASSQVRTFSLYGYTF; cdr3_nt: TGTGCCAGCAGCCAGGTTCGGACATTCTCCCTCTATGGCTACACCTTC
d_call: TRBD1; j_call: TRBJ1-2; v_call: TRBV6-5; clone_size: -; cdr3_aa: CASSHWTGENYGYTF; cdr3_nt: TGTGCCAGCAGCCACTGGACAGGGGAGAACTATGGCTACACCTTC
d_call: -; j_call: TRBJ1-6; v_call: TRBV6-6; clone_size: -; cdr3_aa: CASSYSDRLWVALHF; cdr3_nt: TGTGCCAGCAGTTACTCCGACAGGTTATGGGTCGCCCTCCACTTT
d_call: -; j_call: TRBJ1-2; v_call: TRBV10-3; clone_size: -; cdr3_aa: CAISRQTGGYTF; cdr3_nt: TGTGCCATCAGTCGACAGACGGGGGGCTACACCTTC
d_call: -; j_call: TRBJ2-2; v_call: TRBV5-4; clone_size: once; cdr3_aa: CASSRNTGELFF; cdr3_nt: TGTGCCAGCAGTCGAAACACCGGGGAGCTGTTTTTT
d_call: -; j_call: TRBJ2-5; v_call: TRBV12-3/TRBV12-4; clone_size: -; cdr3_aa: CASNRDIYETQYF; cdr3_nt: TGTGCCAGCAACCGTGACATATACGAGACCCAGTACTTC
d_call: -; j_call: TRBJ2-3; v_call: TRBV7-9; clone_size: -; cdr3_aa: CASSLVLTHTYRDTQYF; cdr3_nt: TGTGCCAGCAGCTTAGTCCTTACCCACACTTATCGAGATACGCAGTATTTT
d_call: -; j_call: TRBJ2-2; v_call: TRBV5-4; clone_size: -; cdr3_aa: CASSPGTNTGELFF; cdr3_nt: TGTGCCAGCAGCCCGGGGACTAACACCGGGGAGCTGTTTTTT
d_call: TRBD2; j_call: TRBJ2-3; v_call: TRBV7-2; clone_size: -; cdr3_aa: CASSPKAGGRSDTQYF; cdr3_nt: TGTGCCAGCAGCCCCAAAGCGGGGGGGCGGTCAGATACGCAGTATTTT
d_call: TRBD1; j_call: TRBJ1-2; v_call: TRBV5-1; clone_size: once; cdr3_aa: CASSSTGGANYGYTF; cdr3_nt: TGCGCCAGCAGCTCGACAGGGGGCGCGAACTATGGCTACACCTTC
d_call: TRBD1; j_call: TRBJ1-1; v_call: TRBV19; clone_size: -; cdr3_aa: CAVKFMDRENTEAFF; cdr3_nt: TGTGCCGTCAAGTTTATGGACAGGGAGAACACTGAAGCTTTCTTT
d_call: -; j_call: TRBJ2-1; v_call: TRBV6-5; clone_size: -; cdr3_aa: CASSYLSGSSYNEQFF; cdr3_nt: TGTGCCAGCAGTTACTTGTCAGGGAGCTCCTACAATGAGCAGTTCTTC
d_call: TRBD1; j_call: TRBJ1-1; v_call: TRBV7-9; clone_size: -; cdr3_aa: CASSAGQGNTEAFF; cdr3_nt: TGTGCCAGCAGCGCGGGACAGGGGAACACTGAAGCTTTCTTT
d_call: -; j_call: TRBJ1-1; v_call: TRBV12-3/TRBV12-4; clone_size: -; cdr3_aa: CASSFTGIMEAFF; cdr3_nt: TGTGCCAGCAGTTTTACAGGGATAATGGAAGCTTTCTTT
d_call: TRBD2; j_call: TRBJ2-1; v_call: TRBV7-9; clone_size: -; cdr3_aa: CASSRLAGGPNEQFF; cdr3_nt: TGTGCCAGCAGCCGACTAGCGGGAGGGCCCAATGAGCAGTTCTTC
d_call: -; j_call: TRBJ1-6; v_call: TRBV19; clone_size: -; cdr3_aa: CASSIDGRRSDSPLHF; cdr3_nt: TGTGCCAGTAGTATAGATGGGCGCCGTTCGGATTCACCCCTCCACTTT
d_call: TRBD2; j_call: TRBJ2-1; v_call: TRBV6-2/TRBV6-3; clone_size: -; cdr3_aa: CASSSLPSGGALNEQFF; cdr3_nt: TGTGCCAGCAGTTCCCTCCCTAGCGGGGGGGCCCTCAATGAGCAGTTCTTC
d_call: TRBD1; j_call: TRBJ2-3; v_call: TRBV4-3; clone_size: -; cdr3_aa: CASSQDEQGPTDTQYF; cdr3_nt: TGCGCCAGCAGCCAAGATGAACAGGGGCCCACAGATACGCAGTATTTT
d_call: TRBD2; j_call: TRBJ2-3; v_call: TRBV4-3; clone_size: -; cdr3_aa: CASSQDPLGGLAGARFTDTQYF; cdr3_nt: TGCGCCAGCAGCCAAGATCCCCTAGGGGGACTAGCGGGAGCCAGGTTCACAGATACGCAGTATTTT